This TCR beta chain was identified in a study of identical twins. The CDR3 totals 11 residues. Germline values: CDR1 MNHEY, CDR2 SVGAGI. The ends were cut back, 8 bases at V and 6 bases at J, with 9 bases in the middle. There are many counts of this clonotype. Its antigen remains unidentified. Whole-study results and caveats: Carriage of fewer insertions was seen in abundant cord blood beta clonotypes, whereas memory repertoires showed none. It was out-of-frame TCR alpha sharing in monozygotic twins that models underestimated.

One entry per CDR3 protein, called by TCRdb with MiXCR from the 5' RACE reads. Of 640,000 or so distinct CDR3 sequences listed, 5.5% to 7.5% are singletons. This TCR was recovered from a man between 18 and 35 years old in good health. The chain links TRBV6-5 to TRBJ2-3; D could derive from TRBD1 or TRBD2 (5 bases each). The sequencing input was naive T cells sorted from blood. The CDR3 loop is CASGWGDTQYF. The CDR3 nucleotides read TGTGCCAGCGGGTGGGGGGATACGCAGTATTTT.